The present T cell receptor beta chain was sequenced within a study of blood T cell repertoires in COVID-19. Overall study: The cDNA or gDNA used as material had been derived from T cells, B-cell-depleted T cells, or PBMCs.

In the original analysis: Researchers report that nucleated cell counts were estimated from reference gene primer amplification. Method: immunoSEQ multiplex PCR; TCRdb's copy keeps in-frame clones and lacks some. V and J calls and clone size follow that table, whereas D and trimming were derived from the DNA. Found here are fewer than 120,000 clones, roughly 85% of them singletons; the top ten hold around 4.8%. Trimming cost V 5 bases and J 7 bases; bases outside gene matches: 8. Per the germline V gene, CDR1 is SGHAT and CDR2 is FQNNGV. This CDR3 is 15 amino acids long. This receptor was identified in a human donor in a cohort sampled during active COVID-19. The chain couples TRBV11-2 to TRBJ2-3, with TRBD1 identical over 11 bases. Sequenced: peripheral blood. The CDR3 bases are TGTGCCAGCAGCCCATCGGACAGGGGGCGAAATACGCAGTATTTT. Its protein is CASSPSDRGRNTQYF.